In this sample, the clone carrying this TCR beta chain turned up many times. The germline CDR1 and CDR2 sequences are SGHRS and YFSETQ. The CDR3 consists of 15 residues. V gave up 6 bases and J gave up 2 bases; unmatched junction bases: 6. The entry originates in a study of T-cell reconstitution after alpha-beta-depleted transplantation in children. Unique molecular identifiers featured in how the TCRbeta library was prepared. Via MiXCR, TCRdb re-called the PCR reads, giving one row per CDR3 protein. Seen here are around 380,000 distinct CDR3 sequences, 11% observed once, and the top ten hold 4.5% to 7%.

Material: PBMCs from the stem cell graft donor, obtained from the stem cell graft. This TCR was sampled from a human donor who donated a stem cell graft to a child with acute myeloid leukemia. The J gene is TRBJ2-3, the V gene TRBV5-1, with 10 bases aligning to TRBD2. The DNA of the CDR3 is TGCGCCAGCACAGAAAGCGGGGGGGACACAGATACGCAGTATTTT. Protein product: CASTESGGDTDTQYF.